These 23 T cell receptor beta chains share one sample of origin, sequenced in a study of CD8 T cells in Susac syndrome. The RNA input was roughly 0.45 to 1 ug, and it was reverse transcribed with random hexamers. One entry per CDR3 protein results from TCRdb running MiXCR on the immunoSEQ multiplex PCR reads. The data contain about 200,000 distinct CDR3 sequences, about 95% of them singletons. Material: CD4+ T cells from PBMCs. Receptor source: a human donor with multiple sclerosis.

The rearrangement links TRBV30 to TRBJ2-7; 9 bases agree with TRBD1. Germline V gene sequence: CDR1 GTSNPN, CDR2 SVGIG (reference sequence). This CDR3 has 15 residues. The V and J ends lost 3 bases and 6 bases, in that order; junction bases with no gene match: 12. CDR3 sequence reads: CAWRGQGPPGREQYF. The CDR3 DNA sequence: TGTGCCTGGAGGGGACAGGGACCCCCGGGACGCGAGCAGTACTTC.

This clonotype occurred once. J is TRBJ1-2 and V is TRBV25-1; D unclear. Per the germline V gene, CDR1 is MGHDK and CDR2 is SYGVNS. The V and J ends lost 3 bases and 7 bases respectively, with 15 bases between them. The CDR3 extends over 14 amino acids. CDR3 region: CASSDGQILGGYTF. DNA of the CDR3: TGTGCCAGCAGTGACGGGCAGATACTGGGTGGCTACACCTTC.

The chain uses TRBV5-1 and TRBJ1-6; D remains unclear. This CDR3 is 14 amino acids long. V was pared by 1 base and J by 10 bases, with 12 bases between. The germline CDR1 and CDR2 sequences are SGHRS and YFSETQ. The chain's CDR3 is CASSLSAGRSPLHF. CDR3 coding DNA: TGCGCCAGCAGCTTGTCAGCCGGGAGGTCACCCCTCCACTTT.

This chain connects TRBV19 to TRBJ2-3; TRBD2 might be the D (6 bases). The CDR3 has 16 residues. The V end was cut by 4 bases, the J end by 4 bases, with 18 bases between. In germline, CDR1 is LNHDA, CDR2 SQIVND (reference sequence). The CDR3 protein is CASSTDLRLVADTQYF. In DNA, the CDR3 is TGTGCCAGTAGTACCGACCTAAGACTAGTTGCAGATACGCAGTATTTT.

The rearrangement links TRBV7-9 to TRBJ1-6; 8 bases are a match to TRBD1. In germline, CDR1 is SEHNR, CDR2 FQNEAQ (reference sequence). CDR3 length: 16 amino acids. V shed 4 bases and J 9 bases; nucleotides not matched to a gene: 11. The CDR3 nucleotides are TGTGCCAGCAGCTACTGGCAAACAGGGGGGTTTTCACCCCTCCACTTT. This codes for CASSYWQTGGFSPLHF.

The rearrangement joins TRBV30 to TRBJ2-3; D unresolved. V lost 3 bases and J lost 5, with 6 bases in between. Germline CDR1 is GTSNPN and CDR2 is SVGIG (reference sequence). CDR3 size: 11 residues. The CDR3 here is CAWRTEDTQYF. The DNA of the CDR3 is TGTGCCTGGAGGACCGAAGATACGCAGTATTTT. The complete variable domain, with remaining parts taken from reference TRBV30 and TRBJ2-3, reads SQTIHQWPATLVQPVGSPLSLECTVEGTSNPNLYWYRQAAGRGLQLLFYSVGIGQISSEVPQNLSASRPQDRQFILSSKKLLLSDSGFYLCAWRTEDTQYFGPGTRLTVL.

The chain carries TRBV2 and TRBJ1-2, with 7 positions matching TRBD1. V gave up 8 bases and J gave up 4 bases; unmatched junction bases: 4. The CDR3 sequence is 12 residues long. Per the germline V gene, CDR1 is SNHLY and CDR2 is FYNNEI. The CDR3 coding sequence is TGTGCCAGCTTAGGGGGCGGCTATGGCTACACCTTC. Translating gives CASLGGGYGYTF.

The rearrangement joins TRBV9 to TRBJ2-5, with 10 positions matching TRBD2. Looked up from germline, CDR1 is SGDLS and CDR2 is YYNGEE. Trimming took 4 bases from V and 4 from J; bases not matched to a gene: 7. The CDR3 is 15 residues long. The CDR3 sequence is CASSPTLAGGETQYF. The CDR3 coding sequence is TGTGCCAGCAGCCCCACATTAGCGGGAGGAGAGACCCAGTACTTC.

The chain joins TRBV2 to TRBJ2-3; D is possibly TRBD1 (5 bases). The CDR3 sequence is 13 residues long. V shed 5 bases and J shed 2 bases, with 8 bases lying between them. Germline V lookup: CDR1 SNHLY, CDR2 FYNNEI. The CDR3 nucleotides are TGTGCCAGCAGTCTGACAGCCACAGATACGCAGTATTTT. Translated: CASSLTATDTQYF.

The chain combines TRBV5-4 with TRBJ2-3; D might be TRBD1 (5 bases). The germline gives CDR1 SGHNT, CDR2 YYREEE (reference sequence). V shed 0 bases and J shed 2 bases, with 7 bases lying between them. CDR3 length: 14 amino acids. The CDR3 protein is CASSLGTFTDTQYF. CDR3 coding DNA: TGTGCCAGCAGCTTGGGGACATTCACAGATACGCAGTATTTT.

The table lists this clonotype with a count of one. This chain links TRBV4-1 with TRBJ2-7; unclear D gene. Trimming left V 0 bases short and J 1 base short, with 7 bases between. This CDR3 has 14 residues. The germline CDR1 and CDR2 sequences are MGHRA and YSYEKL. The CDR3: CASSQEETSYEQYF. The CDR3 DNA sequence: TGCGCCAGCAGCCAAGAAGAGACATCCTACGAGCAGTACTTC.

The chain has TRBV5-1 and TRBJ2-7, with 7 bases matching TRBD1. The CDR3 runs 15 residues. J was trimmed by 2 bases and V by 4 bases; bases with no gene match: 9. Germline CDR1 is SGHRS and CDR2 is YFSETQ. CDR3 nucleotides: TGCGCCAGCAGCCACCGGGACAGACGGCCCTACGAGCAGTACTTC. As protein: CASSHRDRRPYEQYF.

The CDR3 region has the DNA TGTGCCACCGGCGGGTTGTCGAAGAGGCCCCAGCATTTT. Protein: CATGGLSKRPQHF. The rearrangement links TRBV27 to TRBJ1-5; no clear D gene. Germline V lookup: CDR1 MNHEY, CDR2 SMNVEV (reference sequence). CDR3 length: 13 amino acids. Trimming shortened V by 10 bases and J by 9 bases, and 19 bases separated the two germline ends.

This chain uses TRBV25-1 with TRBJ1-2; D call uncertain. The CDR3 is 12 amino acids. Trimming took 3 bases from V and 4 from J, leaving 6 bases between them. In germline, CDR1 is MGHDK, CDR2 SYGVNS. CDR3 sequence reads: CASSDGSYGYTF. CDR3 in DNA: TGTGCCAGCAGTGATGGAAGCTATGGCTACACCTTC.

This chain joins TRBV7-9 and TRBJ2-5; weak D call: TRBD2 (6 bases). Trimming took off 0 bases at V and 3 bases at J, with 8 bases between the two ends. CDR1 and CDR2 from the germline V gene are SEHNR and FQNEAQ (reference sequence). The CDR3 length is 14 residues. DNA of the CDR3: TGTGCCAGCAGCTTAGCGCGGGAAGAAGAGACCCAGTACTTC. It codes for CASSLAREEETQYF.

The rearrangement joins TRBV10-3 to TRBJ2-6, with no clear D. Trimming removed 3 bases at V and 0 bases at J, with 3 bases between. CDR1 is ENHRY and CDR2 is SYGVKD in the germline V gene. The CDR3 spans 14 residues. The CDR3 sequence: CAISENSGANVLTF. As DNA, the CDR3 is TGTGCCATCAGTGAAAACTCTGGGGCCAACGTCCTGACTTTC.

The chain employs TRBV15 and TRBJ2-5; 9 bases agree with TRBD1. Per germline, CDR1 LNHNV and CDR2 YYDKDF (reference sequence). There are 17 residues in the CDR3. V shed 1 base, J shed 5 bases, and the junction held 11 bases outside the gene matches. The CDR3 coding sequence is TGTGCCACCAGCAGAGGCCGCAAGGACAGGGGATGGGAGACCCAGTACTTC. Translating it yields CATSRGRKDRGWETQYF.

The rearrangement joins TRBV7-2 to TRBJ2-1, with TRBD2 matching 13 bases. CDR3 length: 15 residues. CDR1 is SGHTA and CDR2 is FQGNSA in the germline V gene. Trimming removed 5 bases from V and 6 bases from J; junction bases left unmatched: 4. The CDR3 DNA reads TGTGCCAGCAGCCCGGGACTAGCGGGGATCAATGAGCAGTTCTTC. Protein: CASSPGLAGINEQFF.

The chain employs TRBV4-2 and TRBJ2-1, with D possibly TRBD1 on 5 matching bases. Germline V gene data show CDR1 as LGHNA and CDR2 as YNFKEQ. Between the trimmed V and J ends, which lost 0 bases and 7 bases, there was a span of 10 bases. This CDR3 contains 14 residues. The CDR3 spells CASSQEGVTNEQFF. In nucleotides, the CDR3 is TGTGCCAGCAGCCAAGAAGGGGTAACGAATGAGCAGTTCTTC.

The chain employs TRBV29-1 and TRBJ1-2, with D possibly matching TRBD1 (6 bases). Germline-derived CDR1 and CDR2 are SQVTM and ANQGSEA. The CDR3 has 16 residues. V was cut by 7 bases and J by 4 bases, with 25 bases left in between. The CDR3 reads CSAAPGMLQGLYGYTF. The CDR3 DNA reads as TGCAGCGCTGCGCCAGGGATGCTTCAGGGGCTCTATGGCTACACCTTC.

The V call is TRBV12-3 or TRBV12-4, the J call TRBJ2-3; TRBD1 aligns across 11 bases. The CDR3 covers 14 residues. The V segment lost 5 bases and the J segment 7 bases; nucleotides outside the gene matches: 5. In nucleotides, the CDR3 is TGTGCCAGCAGTGGGACAGGGGGAAAGAATACGCAGTATTTT. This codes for CASSGTGGKNTQYF.

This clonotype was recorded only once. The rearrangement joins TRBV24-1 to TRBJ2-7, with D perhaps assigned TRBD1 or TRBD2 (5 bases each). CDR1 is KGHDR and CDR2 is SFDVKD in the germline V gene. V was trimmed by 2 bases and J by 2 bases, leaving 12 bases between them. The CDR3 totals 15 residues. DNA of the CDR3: TGTGCCACCAGTGATTCCGGGACGGCAGCCTACGAGCAGTACTTC. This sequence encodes CATSDSGTAAYEQYF.

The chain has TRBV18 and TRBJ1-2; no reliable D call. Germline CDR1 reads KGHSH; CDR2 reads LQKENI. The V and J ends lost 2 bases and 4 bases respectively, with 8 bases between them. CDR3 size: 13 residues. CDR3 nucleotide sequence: TGTGCCAGCTCACCAGAGGACGCCTATGGCTACACCTTC. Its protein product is CASSPEDAYGYTF.